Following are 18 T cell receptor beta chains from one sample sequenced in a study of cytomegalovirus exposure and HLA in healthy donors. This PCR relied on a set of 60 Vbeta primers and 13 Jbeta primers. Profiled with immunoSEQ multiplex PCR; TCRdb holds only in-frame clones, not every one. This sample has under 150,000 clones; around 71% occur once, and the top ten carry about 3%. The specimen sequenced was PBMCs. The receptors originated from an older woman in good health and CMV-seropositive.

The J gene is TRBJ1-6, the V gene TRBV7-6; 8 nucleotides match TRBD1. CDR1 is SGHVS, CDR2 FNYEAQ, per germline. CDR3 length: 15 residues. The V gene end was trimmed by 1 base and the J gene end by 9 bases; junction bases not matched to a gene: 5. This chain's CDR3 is CASSLGTGRFSPLHF. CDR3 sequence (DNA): TGTGCCAGCAGCTTAGGGACAGGGAGGTTTTCACCCCTCCACTTT.

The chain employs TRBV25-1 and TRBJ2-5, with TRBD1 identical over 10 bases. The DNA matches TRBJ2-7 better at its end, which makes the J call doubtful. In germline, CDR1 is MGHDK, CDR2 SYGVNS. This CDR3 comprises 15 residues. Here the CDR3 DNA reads TGTGCCAGCAGTGAATGGGGGACAGGGGTTTACGAGCAGTACTTC. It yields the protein CASSEWGTGVYEQYF.

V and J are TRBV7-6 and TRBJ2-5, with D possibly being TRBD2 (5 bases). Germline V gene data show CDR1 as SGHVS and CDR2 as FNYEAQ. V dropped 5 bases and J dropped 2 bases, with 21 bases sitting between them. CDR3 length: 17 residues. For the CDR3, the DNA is TGTGCCAGCAGCCCACTAGGAAAGATCGGGGTTCAAGAGACCCAGTACTTC. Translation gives CASSPLGKIGVQETQYF.

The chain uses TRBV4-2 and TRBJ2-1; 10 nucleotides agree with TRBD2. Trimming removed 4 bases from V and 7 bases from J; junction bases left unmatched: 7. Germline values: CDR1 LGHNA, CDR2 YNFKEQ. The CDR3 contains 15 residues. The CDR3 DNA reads TGTGCCAGCAGCCGTCAAGCGGGGGGGGTTAATGAGCAGTTCTTC. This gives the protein CASSRQAGGVNEQFF.

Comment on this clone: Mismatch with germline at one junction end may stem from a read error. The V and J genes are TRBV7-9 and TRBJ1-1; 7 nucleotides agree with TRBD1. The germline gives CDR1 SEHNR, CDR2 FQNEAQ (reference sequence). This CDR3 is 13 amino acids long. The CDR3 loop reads CSSSPDRDTEAFF. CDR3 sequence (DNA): TGTTCCAGCAGCCCCGACAGGGACACTGAAGCTTTCTTT. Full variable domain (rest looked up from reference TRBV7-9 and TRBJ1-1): DTGVSQNPRHKITKRGQNVTFRCDPISEHNRLYWYRQTLGQGPEFLTYFQNEAQLEKSRLLSDRFSAERPKGSFSTLEIQRTEQGDSAMYLCSSSPDRDTEAFFGQGTRLTVV.

The CDR3 DNA follows: TGTGCCAGCTCACCACCTAGCGGGGGTCCCCCCGACCAGTACTTC. It specifies CASSPPSGGPPDQYF. The chain combines TRBV18 with TRBJ2-5; TRBD2 matches 9 bases. The CDR3 loop spans 15 amino acids. J was trimmed by 10 bases and V by 0 bases; bases with no gene match: 9. The germline CDR1 and CDR2 sequences are KGHSH and LQKENI. Filled out from reference TRBV18 and TRBJ2-5, the complete variable domain reads NAGVMQNPRHLVRRRGQEARLRCSPMKGHSHVYWYRQLPEEGLKFMVYLQKENIIDESGMPKERFSAEFPKEGPSILRIQQVVRGDSAAYFCASSPPSGGPPDQYFGPGTRLLVL.

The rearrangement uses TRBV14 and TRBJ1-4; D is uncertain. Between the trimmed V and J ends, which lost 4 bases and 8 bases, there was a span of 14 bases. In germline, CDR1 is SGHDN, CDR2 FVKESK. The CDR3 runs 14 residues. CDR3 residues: CASSPWGGVEKLFF. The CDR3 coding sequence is TGTGCCAGCAGCCCTTGGGGAGGCGTCGAAAAACTGTTTTTT.

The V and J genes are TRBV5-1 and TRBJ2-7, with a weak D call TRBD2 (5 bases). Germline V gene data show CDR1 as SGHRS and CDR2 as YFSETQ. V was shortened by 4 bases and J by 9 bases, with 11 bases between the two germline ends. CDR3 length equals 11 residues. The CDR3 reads CASSGEGGQYF. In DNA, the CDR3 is TGCGCCAGCAGCGGCGAAGGAGGGCAGTACTTC. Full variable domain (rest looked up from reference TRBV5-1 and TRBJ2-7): KAGVTQTPRYLIKTRGQQVTLSCSPISGHRSVSWYQQTPGQGLQFLFEYFSETQRNKGNFPGRFSGRQFSNSRSEMNVSTLELGDSALYLCASSGEGGQYFGPGTRLTVT.

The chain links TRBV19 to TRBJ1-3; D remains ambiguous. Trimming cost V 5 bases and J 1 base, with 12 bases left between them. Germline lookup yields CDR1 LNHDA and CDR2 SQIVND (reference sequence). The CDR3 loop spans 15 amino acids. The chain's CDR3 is CASSPGGFSGNTIYF. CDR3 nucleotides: TGTGCCAGTAGTCCCGGAGGGTTTTCTGGAAACACCATATATTTT. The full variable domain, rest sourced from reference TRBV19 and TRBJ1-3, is DGGITQSPKYLFRKEGQNVTLSCEQNLNHDAMYWYRQDPGQGLRLIYYSQIVNDFQKGDIAEGYSVSREKKESFPLTVTSAQKNPTAFYLCASSPGGFSGNTIYFGEGSWLTVV.

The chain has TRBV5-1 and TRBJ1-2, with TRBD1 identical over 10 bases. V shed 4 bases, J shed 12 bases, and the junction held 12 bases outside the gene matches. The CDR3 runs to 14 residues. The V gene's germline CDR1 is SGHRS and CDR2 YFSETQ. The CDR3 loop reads CASSLGDRGVSDTF. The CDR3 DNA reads TGCGCCAGCAGCCTAGGGGACAGGGGCGTATCGGACACCTTC. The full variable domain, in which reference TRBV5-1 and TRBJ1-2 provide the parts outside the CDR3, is KAGVTQTPRYLIKTRGQQVTLSCSPISGHRSVSWYQQTPGQGLQFLFEYFSETQRNKGNFPGRFSGRQFSNSRSEMNVSTLELGDSALYLCASSLGDRGVSDTFGSGTRLTVV.

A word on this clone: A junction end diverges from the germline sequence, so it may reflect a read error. CDR3 sequence reads: CSSSLTPGQGALGEQYF. In DNA form, the CDR3 reads TGTTCCAGCAGCTTAACCCCCGGCCAGGGGGCGCTGGGCGAGCAGTACTTC. The rearrangement joins TRBV7-9 to TRBJ2-7; 8 bases are a match to TRBD1. The CDR3 has 17 amino acids. Germline CDR1 is SEHNR and CDR2 is FQNEAQ (reference sequence).

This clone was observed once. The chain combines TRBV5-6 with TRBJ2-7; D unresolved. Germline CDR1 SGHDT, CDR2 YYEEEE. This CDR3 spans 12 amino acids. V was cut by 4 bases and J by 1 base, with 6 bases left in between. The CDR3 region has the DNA TGTGCCAGCAGCCGCGTATCCTACGAGCAGTACTTC. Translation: CASSRVSYEQYF.

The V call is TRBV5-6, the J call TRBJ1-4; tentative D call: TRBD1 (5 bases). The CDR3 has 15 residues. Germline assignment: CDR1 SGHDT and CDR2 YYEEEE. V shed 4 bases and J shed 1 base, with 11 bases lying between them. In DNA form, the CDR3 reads TGTGCCAGCAGCAGTTTGGGGGGAACTAATGAAAAACTGTTTTTT. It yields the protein CASSSLGGTNEKLFF.

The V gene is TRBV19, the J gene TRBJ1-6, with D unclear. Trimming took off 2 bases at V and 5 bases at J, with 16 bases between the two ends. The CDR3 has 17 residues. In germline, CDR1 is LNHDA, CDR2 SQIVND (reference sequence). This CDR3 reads CASSIFQSEGNNSPLHF. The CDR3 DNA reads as TGTGCCAGTAGTATATTCCAGAGCGAAGGTAATAATTCACCCCTCCACTTT.

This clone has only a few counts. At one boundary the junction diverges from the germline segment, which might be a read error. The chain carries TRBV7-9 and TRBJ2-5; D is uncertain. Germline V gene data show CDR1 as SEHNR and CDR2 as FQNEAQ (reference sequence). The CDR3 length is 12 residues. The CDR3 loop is CSSSSLEFTQYF. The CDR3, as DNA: TGTTCCAGCAGCTCATTGGAGTTCACCCAGTACTTC. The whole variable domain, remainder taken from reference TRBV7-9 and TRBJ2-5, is DTGVSQNPRHKITKRGQNVTFRCDPISEHNRLYWYRQTLGQGPEFLTYFQNEAQLEKSRLLSDRFSAERPKGSFSTLEIQRTEQGDSAMYLCSSSSLEFTQYFGPGTRLLVL.

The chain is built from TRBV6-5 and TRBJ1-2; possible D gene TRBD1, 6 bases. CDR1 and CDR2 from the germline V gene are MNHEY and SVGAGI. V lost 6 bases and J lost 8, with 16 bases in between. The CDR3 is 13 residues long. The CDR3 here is CASRSGSQGGYTF. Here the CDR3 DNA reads TGTGCCAGCAGATCCGGGTCCCAGGGGGGCTACACCTTC.

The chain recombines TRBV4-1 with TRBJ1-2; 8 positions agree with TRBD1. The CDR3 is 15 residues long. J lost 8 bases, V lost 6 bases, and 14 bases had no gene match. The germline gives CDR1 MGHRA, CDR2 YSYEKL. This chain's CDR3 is CASRPPDREAVGYTF. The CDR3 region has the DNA TGCGCCAGCAGGCCCCCGGACAGGGAGGCCGTCGGCTACACCTTC.

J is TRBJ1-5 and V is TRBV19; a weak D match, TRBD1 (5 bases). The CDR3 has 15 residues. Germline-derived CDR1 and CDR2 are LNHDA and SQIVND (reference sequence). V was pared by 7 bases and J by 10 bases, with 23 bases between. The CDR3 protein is CASTDRGWGASPQHF. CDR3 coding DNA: TGTGCCAGTACCGATAGGGGATGGGGCGCGAGTCCCCAGCATTTT.